Each of the 10 T cell receptor beta chains below was sequenced from the same sample in a study of cytomegalovirus exposure and HLA in healthy donors. Clones were sequenced by immunoSEQ multiplex PCR, and TCRdb holds only the in-frame ones, with some missing. The data hold 150,000 to 200,000 clones, with less than 95% observed a single time. The sample consisted of PBMCs. Receptors originate from a woman aged 18-29 years in good health and CMV-seropositive.

The genes are TRBV4-3 and TRBJ2-4; TRBD2 might be the D (5 bases). The V and J ends lost 1 base and 1 base respectively, with 17 bases between them. Germline V CDR1 and CDR2: LGHNA, YSLEER. This CDR3 has 18 amino acids. In DNA, the CDR3 is TGCGCCAGCAGCCAAGCTGGGTTAGGCCGCGGGGCCAAAAACATTCAGTACTTC. Protein: CASSQAGLGRGAKNIQYF.

CDR3 region: CASSKGAAANYGYTF. The CDR3 DNA sequence: TGTGCCAGCAGCAAGGGAGCCGCAGCTAACTATGGCTACACCTTC. V usage is TRBV11-2 and J usage is TRBJ1-2; no firm D call. The V gene lost 5 bases and the J gene lost 0 bases, with 13 bases spanning the gap. The CDR3 loop spans 15 amino acids. The germline gives CDR1 SGHAT, CDR2 FQNNGV.

V usage is TRBV11-3 and J usage is TRBJ1-1, with D perhaps TRBD1 (5 bases). Trimming shortened V by 3 bases and J by 6 bases, and 14 bases separated the two germline ends. This CDR3 is 14 amino acids long. CDR1 and CDR2 (germline): SGHNT, YENEEA. The CDR3 region has the DNA TGTGCCAGCAGCTTGGGCAGGGAAGCCCCTGAAGCTTTCTTT. It yields the protein CASSLGREAPEAFF.

V usage is TRBV27 and J usage is TRBJ1-5; TRBD1 is a possible D gene (5 bases). The V end lost 5 bases, the J end lost 7 bases, and 15 bases lay between the germline ends. The CDR3 sequence is 14 residues long. Looked up from germline, CDR1 is MNHEY and CDR2 is SMNVEV (reference sequence). CDR3 loop: CASSPLWGRQPQHF. The CDR3 coding sequence is TGTGCCAGCAGTCCCTTGTGGGGCCGGCAGCCCCAGCATTTT.

This chain connects TRBV13 to TRBJ1-1; 7 bases fit TRBD1. Looked up from germline, CDR1 is PRHDT and CDR2 is FYEKMQ (reference sequence). There are 14 residues in the CDR3. Germline trimming cut 5 bases from V and 5 bases from J; bases unmatched to any gene: 8. In DNA form, the CDR3 reads TGTGCCAGCAGCCGACAGGGACGAGGTACTGAAGCTTTCTTT. Protein: CASSRQGRGTEAFF.

This chain links TRBV19 with TRBJ2-7, with D maybe TRBD2 (6 bases). Trimming stripped 5 bases from V and 2 bases from J, with 13 bases between. This CDR3 has 14 amino acids. Germline CDR1 is LNHDA and CDR2 is SQIVND (reference sequence). The CDR3: CASSPGSSAYEQYF. Written as DNA, the CDR3 is TGTGCCAGTAGTCCCGGGAGCAGCGCCTACGAGCAGTACTTC.

The chain is built from TRBV7-3 and TRBJ2-7; D is perhaps TRBD1 (5 bases). Between the trimmed V and J ends, which lost 2 bases and 3 bases, there was a span of 8 bases. Germline lookup yields CDR1 SGHTA and CDR2 FQGTGA. The CDR3 loop spans 13 amino acids. The CDR3 is CASSLAGHYEQYF. The DNA for the CDR3 is TGTGCCAGCAGCTTAGCCGGACACTACGAGCAGTACTTC.

The chain joins TRBV11-2 to TRBJ2-7; TRBD2 matches 8 bases. This CDR3 region has 17 residues. J lost 6 bases, V lost 1 base, and 14 bases had no gene match. CDR1 is SGHAT, CDR2 FQNNGV, per germline. This CDR3 is CASSLGMREVPSLEQYF. The CDR3 nucleotides are TGTGCCAGCAGCTTAGGTATGCGGGAGGTTCCCTCTCTCGAGCAGTACTTC.

The V gene is TRBV19, the J gene TRBJ2-6, with 9 nucleotides matching TRBD1. Germline CDR1 LNHDA, CDR2 SQIVND (reference sequence). V was pared by 3 bases and J by 4 bases, with 13 bases of the junction left unmatched. This CDR3 spans 19 amino acids. CDR3 nucleotides: TGTGCCAGTAGTATTGATGTCCCGGGACAGGGTTCCGGGGCCAACGTCCTGACTTTC. Its protein product is CASSIDVPGQGSGANVLTF.

This sequence joins TRBV4-3 and TRBJ2-1; 9 bases match TRBD2. The length of the CDR3 is 16 residues. The V gene end was trimmed by 3 bases and the J gene end by 3 bases; junction bases not matched to a gene: 6. Germline V gives CDR1 LGHNA, CDR2 YSLEER. The DNA of the CDR3 is TGCGCCAGCAGCCAGTGGGCGGGAGGGGACTACAATGAGCAGTTCTTC. Its translation: CASSQWAGGDYNEQFF.